The present T cell receptor (beta chain) was sequenced within a study of shared clonotypes between healthy human individuals. Study-wide findings and caveats: On the whole, naive subsets had larger estimated richness than memory subsets had.

CDR3 length equals 12 residues. Germline V gives CDR1 LNHDA, CDR2 SQIVND (reference sequence). The ends lost 5 bases at V and 9 bases at J; junction bases unmatched: 4. Points on this clone: Its antigen is not identified.

Repertoires were generated with immunoSEQ multiplex PCR, while TCRdb's copy carries only in-frame clones and drops some. The repertoire has over 950,000 clones, roughly 77% of them found once; the top ten carry over 0.8%. The TCR originated in a man aged 18 to 35 in good health. Some clones in this sample may be carry-over from other donors' samples. This rearrangement joins TRBV19 to TRBJ2-3; 8 nucleotides line up with TRBD2. The sample consisted of memory CD4+ T cells from PBMCs. Subset specified: CD45RA-negative fraction. CDR3 loop: CASSSRTSTQYF. CDR3 sequence (DNA): TGTGCCAGTAGTTCCCGGACTAGCACGCAGTATTTT.